A selection of T cell receptor beta chains follows, all from one sample in a study of early T cells in non-severe SARS-CoV-2 infection. One entry per CDR3 protein, called by TCRdb with MiXCR from the 5' RACE reads. The data contain some 61,000 distinct CDR3 sequences, about 10% of them singletons. Material: whole blood. These receptors all come from an adult who was a healthcare worker with PCR-confirmed SARS-CoV-2 infection or an uninfected control (not recorded which). CDR3s leave out the opening cysteine and the closing phenylalanine or tryptophan. A D gene is named only where the DNA matches it firmly.

TRBV6-5	TRBD2	ASSYGAGTDTQY
TRBV7-9	.	ASSLYGEQF
TRBV5-1	TRBD2	ASSLAAGGPSTSQETQY
TRBV29-1	.	SVEVPEQF
TRBV2	TRBD1	ASSEARQGEAF
TRBV7-3	.	ASSPGAGVGNEQF
TRBV6-4	.	ASSDSEVDTQY
TRBV10-2	TRBD2	ASLPAGVLVAQY
TRBV7-6	.	ASSLGPTGNEQF
TRBV20-1	.	SARDLAGREQY
TRBV7-6	.	ASSLGEQSSYEQY
TRBV24-1	.	ATSKDYSGELF
TRBV7-6	.	ASSSALGGNTGELF
TRBV6-1	.	ASRLTESYEQY
TRBV29-1	.	SVGWGAAGETQY
TRBV4-2	TRBD2	ASSQATSGTYNEQF
TRBV5-1	.	ASSLRSEQF
TRBV27	TRBD2	ASRGGSSYEQY
TRBV5-1	.	ASSRHEIHGYT
TRBV2	.	ASSESRVRGEQY
TRBV29-1	.	SVGVREQY
TRBV19	TRBD1	ASPSLGTGSYGYT
TRBV11-3	TRBD2	ATKDGTSTY
TRBV27	.	ASTRRGGHEQY
TRBV25-1	.	ASSEPGGGGANVLT
TRBV20-1	TRBD2	SAFSGGAADTQY
TRBV9	TRBD1	ASSPWTGLNTEAF
TRBV21-1	.	ASSNPNTRFYGYT
TRBV21-1	.	ASSLSGLAHLNEQF
TRBV5-1	TRBD2	ASSRAAGGPNNEQF
TRBV5-6	.	ASSLAREWWEPYNEQF
TRBV6-5	TRBD1	ASSPGTGYNSPLH
TRBV3-1	.	ASSQSRGRNEQF
TRBV5-1	.	ASSLDGGAYSPLH
TRBV7-6	.	ASSPLSGVTQY
TRBV27	TRBD1	ASSYRDRAFFEQF
TRBV20-1	.	SARITETQY
TRBV6-6	.	AISSGANVLT
TRBV30	.	AWSVQVNYGYT
TRBV7-2	.	ASSSRGGYEQY
TRBV12-5	.	ASGFAVGVGEQY
TRBV11-3	TRBD1	ASSHGTGEFLQY
TRBV7-9	TRBD1	ASSLGDRLIQY
TRBV12-3/TRBV12-4	TRBD1	ASRQDREYGYT
TRBV3-1	TRBD1	ASSQGYRGYEQY
TRBV10-3	.	AIKGFGGQSDTQY
TRBV12-3/TRBV12-4	TRBD1	ASRPGQVANYGYT
TRBV7-3	.	ASSLKRGEKLF
TRBV11-2	.	ASSLLGPNTGELF
TRBV6-6	.	ASRGTDHYEQY
TRBV6-1	TRBD1	ASSEGVGQGTDTQY
TRBV9	.	ASSPEGFRAYEQY
TRBV27	.	ASSPRAAYEQY
TRBV5-4	TRBD2	ATTSGRRNEQF